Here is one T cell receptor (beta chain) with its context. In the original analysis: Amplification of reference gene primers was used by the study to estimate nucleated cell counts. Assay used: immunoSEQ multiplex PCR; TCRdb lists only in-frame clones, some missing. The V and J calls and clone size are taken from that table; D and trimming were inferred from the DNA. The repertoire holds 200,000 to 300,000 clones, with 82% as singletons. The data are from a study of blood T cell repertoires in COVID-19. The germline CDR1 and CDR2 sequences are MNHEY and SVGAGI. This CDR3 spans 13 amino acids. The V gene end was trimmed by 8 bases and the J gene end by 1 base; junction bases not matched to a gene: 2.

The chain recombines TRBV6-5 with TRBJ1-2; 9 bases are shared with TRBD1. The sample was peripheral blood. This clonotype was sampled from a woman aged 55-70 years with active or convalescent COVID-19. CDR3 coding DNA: TGTGCCAGCCGGGACAGGGATAACTATGGCTACACCTTC. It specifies CASRDRDNYGYTF.